This passage covers 4 T cell receptor beta chains from one sample sequenced in a study of beta chain features in type 1 diabetes. Points from the study as a whole: A moderate, significant TCRB CDR3 shortening appeared in type 1 diabetes across four CD4+ subsets.

The isolated RNA, all of it, was reverse transcribed, so expressed TCRB transcripts were what got sequenced. Produced via immunoSEQ multiplex PCR; TCRdb's table is partial and in-frame only. The sample has about 740,000 clones, about an eighth seen once. Which antigens these TCRs recognize remains unknown. The source material was naive CD4+ T cells from blood. The receptors here all came from a man in his late teens or twenties with type 1 diabetes.

In this sample, this clone turned up a few times. This sequence joins TRBV4-1 and TRBJ2-7; 7 nucleotides match TRBD1. The junction had 10 bases not matched to a gene; V was cut back by 5 bases and J by 3 bases. Germline CDR1 MGHRA, CDR2 YSYEKL. The CDR3 has 15 residues. The CDR3 protein is CASSKNSGTVYEQYF. The DNA for the CDR3 is TGCGCCAGCAGCAAGAATTCCGGGACAGTCTACGAGCAGTACTTC.

The rearrangement joins TRBV7-2 to TRBJ1-6; 8 bases align to TRBD1. Germline CDR1 SGHTA, CDR2 FQGNSA. The CDR3 is made up of 16 amino acids. V dropped 4 bases and J dropped 7; count of bases not matched to a gene: 9. CDR3 protein: CASSSTGVALNSPLHF. The CDR3 region has the DNA TGTGCCAGCAGCTCGACAGGGGTTGCCCTAAATTCACCCCTCCACTTT. Variable domain in full (rest from reference TRBV7-2 and TRBJ1-6): GAGVSQSPSNKVTEKGKDVELRCDPISGHTALYWYRQSLGQGLEFLIYFQGNSAPDKSGLPSDRFSAERTGGSVSTLTIQRTQQEDSAVYLCASSSTGVALNSPLHFGNGTRLTVT.

This clone was seen more than once but under ten times. The chain recombines TRBV6-1 with TRBJ2-1; D is uncertain. The CDR3 extends over 15 amino acids. Trimming removed 4 bases from V and 5 bases from J, with 15 bases in between. Germline V gives CDR1 MNHNS, CDR2 SASEGT. This CDR3 reads CASSVEPLNHNEQFF. For the CDR3, the DNA is TGTGCCAGCAGTGTGGAACCACTTAACCACAATGAGCAGTTCTTC.

The chain employs TRBV10-3 and TRBJ1-1; TRBD1 matches at 10 bases. J gave up 5 bases and V 3 bases, and 6 bases lay outside the gene matches. CDR1 is ENHRY, CDR2 SYGVKD, per germline. This CDR3 is 15 amino acids long. This chain's CDR3 is CAISDGQGGETEAFF. The CDR3 DNA follows: TGTGCCATCAGTGACGGACAGGGGGGAGAAACTGAAGCTTTCTTT.